This entry lists 29 T cell receptor beta chains sequenced from one sample in a study of tumor and adjacent non-tumor tissue in lung cancer. This sample's RNA came from whole unsorted tissue. Distant lung tissue was collected more than 3 cm away from the tumor edge. The library came from three nested PCR rounds adapted from ARM-PCR protocols. A single record per CDR3 protein comes from TCRdb applying MiXCR to the multiplex PCR reads. Seen here are fewer than 100,000 distinct CDR3 sequences, under 80% observed once, and the top ten hold around a fifth. The source material was distant non-tumor lung tissue. All receptors come from a woman in her forties or fifties with non-small cell lung cancer.

This clonotype was counted a single time. The germline gene is not matched at one end of the junction; a read error may be the cause. The V gene is TRBV10-3, the J gene TRBJ2-5, with 8 bases matching TRBD1. The CDR3 extends over 16 amino acids. Germline CDR1 and CDR2: ENHRY and SYGVKD. CDR3: CAISEPPGQEQETQYF. The CDR3 DNA reads TGTGCCATCAGTGAGCCTCCGGGACAGGAGCAAGAGACTCAGTACTTC.

With regard to this clonotype: A read error is likely, as this CDR3 ends without the conserved phenylalanine or tryptophan. The chain uses TRBV20-1 and TRBJ1-1; the match to TRBD1 covers 9 bases. In germline, CDR1 is DFQATT, CDR2 SNEGSKA (reference sequence). This CDR3 has 16 amino acids. Trimming cost V 8 bases and J 2 bases; bases outside gene matches: 15. The CDR3 is CSTGNRGLMSNTEAFY. In DNA, the CDR3 is TGCAGTACTGGTAACAGGGGGCTAATGTCAAACACTGAAGCTTTCTAT.

This clonotype is a singleton in its sample. This chain connects TRBV6-5 to TRBJ2-7, with 9 positions matching TRBD2. CDR3 length: 14 residues. The J segment lost 7 bases and the V segment lost 7 bases, leaving 11 bases of the junction unmatched. The germline gives CDR1 MNHEY, CDR2 SVGAGI. The DNA of the CDR3 is TGTGCCAGCACGTATAGCGGGAGCTTCTATGAGCAGTACTTC. This translates into CASTYSGSFYEQYF.

As for this clonotype: This likely comes from a read error, as the CDR3 has no conserved phenylalanine or tryptophan at its end. This chain uses TRBV11-2 with TRBJ2-1; D might be TRBD2 (6 bases). This CDR3 has 16 amino acids. Germline CDR1 is SGHAT and CDR2 is FQNNGV. CDR3 DNA sequence: TGTGCCGGCAGCTTAGAGGCGGGACGGGGTATGAATGAGCAGTTCTGC. Translation: CAGSLEAGRGMNEQFC.

The chain recombines TRBV29-1 with TRBJ2-5, with D tentatively TRBD1 or TRBD2 (5 bases each). This CDR3 region has 13 residues. V lost 3 bases, J lost 1 base, and 9 bases lay in between. Germline-derived CDR1 and CDR2 are SQVTM and ANQGSEA. The CDR3 loop is CSVDRGRQETQYF. CDR3 sequence (DNA): TGCAGCGTTGACCGGGGCCGCCAAGAGACCCAGTACTTC.

In the case of this clonotype: Sequence at one end of the junction differs from germline and may be a read error. The chain is built from TRBV12-3 or TRBV12-4 and TRBJ2-7; 7 positions match TRBD1. The CDR3 spans 13 residues. CDR3 loop: CVSARDSQREQYF. CDR3 nucleotides: TGTGTCAGCGCCCGGGACAGCCAACGCGAGCAGTACTTC.

Of note for this clonotype: A single base separates this from a much larger clone, so it may be a read error. This chain joins TRBV5-1 and TRBJ2-5, with D perhaps matching TRBD1 or TRBD2 (5 bases each). Germline V gene sequence: CDR1 SGHRS, CDR2 YFSETQ. This CDR3 contains 18 residues. The V end lost 0 bases, the J end lost 2 bases, and 20 bases lay between the germline ends. The CDR3 reads CASSLAPGAVGVQETQYF. The CDR3 coding sequence is TGCGCCAGCAGCTTGGCCCCAGGAGCGGTAGGGGTACAAGAGACCCAGTACTTC.

The V and J genes are TRBV29-1 and TRBJ2-1; TRBD1 matches at 8 bases. The germline V gene encodes CDR1 SQVTM and CDR2 ANQGSEA. The ends lost 8 bases at V and 7 bases at J; junction bases unmatched: 16. CDR3 length equals 15 residues. The CDR3 bases are TGCAGCATTGGTTCACCCGGACAGGGTCGGAATGAGCAGTTCTTC. It codes for CSIGSPGQGRNEQFF.

About this clonotype: At one of its ends the junction is not consistent with the germline gene, which may arise from a read error. The chain couples TRBV11-1 to TRBJ2-1; 8 bases align to TRBD2. The CDR3 runs to 15 residues. The germline V gene has CDR1 SGHAT and CDR2 FQDESV (reference sequence). In nucleotides, the CDR3 is TGTGCCAGCAACTTAGCGGCTAGCGGGCGACATGAGCAGTTCTTC. Protein sequence: CASNLAASGRHEQFF.

About this clonotype itself: One junction end disagrees with the germline gene, perhaps due to a read error. The chain has TRBV4-1 and TRBJ2-7; D unclear. The CDR3 sequence is 15 residues long. Per the germline V gene, CDR1 is MGHRA and CDR2 is YSYEKL. The chain's CDR3 is CASSQETRPSYEQYF. CDR3 in DNA: TGCGCCAGCAGCCAAGAGACTCGGCCTTCCTACGAGCAGTATTTC.

A note on this clonotype: At one end, the junction sequence differs from germline, possibly due to a read error. The genes are TRBV28 and TRBJ2-7; 7 bases map to TRBD2. Germline V gene data show CDR1 as MDHEN and CDR2 as SYDVKM. This CDR3 comprises 14 residues. CDR3 nucleotides: TGTGCCAGCAGTGAGGTAGACGGGAGGTACGAGCAGTGCTTC. Protein product: CASSEVDGRYEQCF.

This clonotype was picked up one time. No conserved phenylalanine or tryptophan is present at the end of the CDR3, so a read error is the likely explanation. This chain uses TRBV4-2 with TRBJ1-5; no reliable D call. CDR1 LGHNA and CDR2 YNFKEQ come from the germline V gene. The CDR3 runs to 15 residues. The CDR3 region has the DNA TGCGCCAACAGCCAAGACCTCACTAGCAATCAGCCCCAGCATTCT. It codes for CANSQDLTSNQPQHS.

V and J are TRBV19 and TRBJ2-3; 7 bases map to TRBD2. The germline CDR1 and CDR2 sequences are LNHDA and SQIVND (reference sequence). The V and J ends lost 7 bases and 3 bases, in that order; junction bases with no gene match: 10. This CDR3 has 15 residues. This CDR3 is CASTPGGGRTDTQYF. CDR3 nucleotides: TGTGCCAGTACCCCGGGCGGGGGTCGGACAGATACGCAGTATTTT.

This clonotype has only a few counts. The chain couples TRBV5-1 to TRBJ1-2, with 10 positions matching TRBD1. V lost 7 bases to trimming and J lost 4 bases; unmatched junction nucleotides: 10. The CDR3 is 15 residues long. Germline CDR1 is SGHRS and CDR2 is YFSETQ. For the CDR3, the DNA is TGCGCCAGCGGAGCCGGGACAGGGGAGGGCTATGGCTACACCTTC. Translation gives CASGAGTGEGYGYTF.

The rearrangement links TRBV5-1 to TRBJ2-6; 7 positions agree with TRBD2. The CDR3 sequence is 21 residues long. V gave up 3 bases and J gave up 1 base; unmatched junction bases: 19. Germline V gene lookup returns CDR1 SGHRS and CDR2 YFSETQ. CDR3 protein: CASSSVADFRLAASGANVLTF. CDR3 DNA: TGCGCCAGCAGCTCGGTGGCGGACTTTCGACTAGCCGCATCTGGGGCCAACGTCCTGACTTTC.

For this clonotype: An end of the junction does not agree with germline; a read error may underlie this. The chain employs TRBV5-4 and TRBJ2-1; TRBD1 aligns across 10 bases. Looked up from germline, CDR1 is SGHNT and CDR2 is YYREEE (reference sequence). CDR3 length: 15 residues. CDR3 coding DNA: TGTGCCAGGAGTACCGGGACAGGGGACTACAATGAACAGTTCTTC. Translating gives CARSTGTGDYNEQFF.

The V call is TRBV20-1, the J call TRBJ2-3; 9 bases are shared with TRBD2. V shed 4 bases, J shed 9 bases, and the junction held 11 bases outside the gene matches. The CDR3 is 14 residues long. Germline loops: CDR1 DFQATT, CDR2 SNEGSKA (reference sequence). The DNA for the CDR3 is TGCAGTGCTAAAGTAGCGGGAGTAACTGAAACGCAGTATTTT. It yields the protein CSAKVAGVTETQYF.

Comments on this clonotype: Mismatch with germline at one junction end may stem from a read error. The gene calls are TRBV12-3 or TRBV12-4 and TRBJ2-7; possibly TRBD1 for D (5 bases). The CDR3 has 15 amino acids. CDR3 sequence reads: CARSLAGLELYEQYF. The CDR3 DNA reads as TGTGCCAGGAGTTTAGCAGGGTTGGAGCTCTACGAGCAGTACTTC.

This clonotype is a singleton in its sample. A junction boundary mismatches the germline segment, possibly from a read error. V gene TRBV6-5 combines with J gene TRBJ2-7; perhaps D is TRBD1 or TRBD2 (6 bases each). The germline V gene has CDR1 MNHEY and CDR2 SVGAGI. The CDR3 is 13 amino acids. The DNA for the CDR3 is TGTGCCAGCAGTTACCCCATGGGGGGCGAGCAGCACTTC. Protein product: CASSYPMGGEQHF.

Worth noting for this clonotype: One junction end disagrees with the germline gene, perhaps due to a read error. This chain uses TRBV29-1 with TRBJ2-5; D is perhaps TRBD1 (6 bases). The germline CDR1 and CDR2 sequences are SQVTM and ANQGSEA. The CDR3 is 12 residues long. The CDR3 reads CRGARGQETQHF. For the CDR3, the DNA is TGCAGAGGGGCCAGGGGTCAAGAGACCCAGCACTTC. The whole variable domain, remainder taken from reference TRBV29-1 and TRBJ2-5, is SAVISQKPSRDICQRGTSLTIQCQVDSQVTMMFWYRQQPGQSLTLIATANQGSEATYESGFVIDKFPISRPNLTFSTLTVSNMSPEDSSIYLCRGARGQETQHFGPGTRLLVL.

With respect to this clonotype: Germline and junction disagree at one end, which may indicate a read error. The chain joins TRBV6-5 to TRBJ2-7; D unclear. CDR1 and CDR2 (germline): MNHEY, SVGAGI. The length of the CDR3 is 14 residues. CDR3 nucleotides: TGTGCCAGCACCCATATTGGGCGCTCCTACGATCAGTACTTC. It specifies CASTHIGRSYDQYF.

In this sample, this clonotype turned up once. The conserved phenylalanine or tryptophan normally closing the CDR3 is absent here, so this likely arose from a read error. The chain recombines TRBV29-1 with TRBJ1-2, with no clear D. V lost 7 bases, J lost 4 bases, and 19 bases lay in between. Germline loops: CDR1 SQVTM, CDR2 ANQGSEA. The CDR3 totals 14 residues. CDR3 amino acids: CSAGDAPDIYGYTL. The DNA for the CDR3 is TGCAGCGCTGGCGACGCGCCAGACATCTATGGCTACACCTTA.

Comment on this clonotype: A clone one base away is much larger, so this may be a read error. A read error is likely, as this CDR3 ends without the conserved phenylalanine or tryptophan. The genes are TRBV28 and TRBJ1-6; maybe TRBD1 (6 bases). V shed 5 bases and J shed 13 bases, with 9 bases lying between them. CDR3 length equals 11 residues. The germline V gene encodes CDR1 MDHEN and CDR2 SYDVKM. The CDR3 DNA reads TGTGCCAGCAGTGCGGGGGCCCCCCTCCACATT. As protein: CASSAGAPLHI.

Concerning this clonotype: One end of the junction varies from germline; a read error may be responsible. V and J are TRBV6-2 or TRBV6-3 and TRBJ2-1; D unresolved. The CDR3 runs to 13 residues. Germline-derived CDR1 and CDR2 are MNHEY and SVGEGT. CDR3 residues: CASGLASYNGQFF. DNA of the CDR3: TGTGCCAGCGGTTTAGCCTCTTACAATGGGCAGTTCTTC.

Concerning this clonotype itself: Because it lacks the conserved phenylalanine or tryptophan at the end, this CDR3 is likely a read error. Because the CDR3's place on the DNA is in doubt, the DNA is left out and the CDR3 is given as listed by TCRdb. The V gene is TRBV10-2, the J gene TRBJ1-1. 12 amino acids form the CDR3, both terminal residues included. The germline CDR1 and CDR2 sequences are WSHSY and SAAADI. Here the CDR3 reads CASSEANSEASS.

Concerning this clonotype: Its ends do not fully match the called genes, so a read error is possible. The chain joins TRBV29-1 to TRBJ2-7; tentatively, D is TRBD2 (5 bases). The CDR3 is 12 residues long. Germline CDR1 and CDR2: SQVTM and ANQGSEA. As DNA, the CDR3 is TGCAGCGCTTTTACGGACTCCTATGAGCAGTACTTC. Residues: CSAFTDSYEQYF.

This chain uses TRBV5-8 with TRBJ1-5; tentatively, D is TRBD1 (6 bases). The CDR3 has 15 residues. Trimming removed 7 bases from V and 0 bases from J, with 14 bases in between. Germline V lookup: CDR1 SGHTS, CDR2 YDEGEE. CDR3: CASLGGGISNQPQHF. CDR3 in DNA: TGTGCCAGCTTAGGAGGGGGTATTAGCAATCAGCCCCAGCATTTT. Full variable domain (missing parts from reference TRBV5-8 and TRBJ1-5): EAGVTQSPTHLIKTRGQQATLRCSPISGHTSVYWYQQALGLGLQFLLWYDEGEERNRGNFPPRFSGRQFPNYSSELNVNALELEDSALYLCASLGGGISNQPQHFGDGTRLSIL.

This clonotype was counted many times. The chain couples TRBV28 to TRBJ2-7, with D possibly being TRBD1 (7 bases). The CDR3 has 13 residues. Trimming cost V 4 bases and J 3 bases, with 10 bases left between them. CDR1 MDHEN and CDR2 SYDVKM come from the germline V gene. The CDR3 bases are TGTGCCAGCAGTTCTCAGGGGGGCTACGAGCAGTACTTC. This translates into CASSSQGGYEQYF.

As concerns this clonotype: The junction departs from germline at one end; a sequencing error may be responsible. The rearrangement joins TRBV30 to TRBJ2-6; D possibly matches TRBD1 or TRBD2 (5 bases each). Germline CDR1 reads GTSNPN; CDR2 reads SVGIG (reference sequence). CDR3 length: 15 amino acids. The CDR3 coding sequence is TGTGCCTGGAGTGGAGGGGTGCTTGGGCCCAACGTCCTGACTTTC. Protein sequence: CAWSGGVLGPNVLTF.